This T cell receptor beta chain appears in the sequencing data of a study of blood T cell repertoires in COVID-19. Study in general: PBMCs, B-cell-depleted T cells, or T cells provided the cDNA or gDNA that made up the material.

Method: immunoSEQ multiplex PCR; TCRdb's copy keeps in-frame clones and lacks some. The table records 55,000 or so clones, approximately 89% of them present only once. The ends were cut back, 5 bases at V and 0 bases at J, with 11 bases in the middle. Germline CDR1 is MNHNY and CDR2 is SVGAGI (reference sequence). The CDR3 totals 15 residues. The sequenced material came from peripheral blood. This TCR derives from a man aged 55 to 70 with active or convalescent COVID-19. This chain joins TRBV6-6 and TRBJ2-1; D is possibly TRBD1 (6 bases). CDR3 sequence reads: CASSPGQSSYNEQFF. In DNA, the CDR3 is TGTGCCAGCAGTCCAGGACAGAGCTCCTACAATGAGCAGTTCTTC.